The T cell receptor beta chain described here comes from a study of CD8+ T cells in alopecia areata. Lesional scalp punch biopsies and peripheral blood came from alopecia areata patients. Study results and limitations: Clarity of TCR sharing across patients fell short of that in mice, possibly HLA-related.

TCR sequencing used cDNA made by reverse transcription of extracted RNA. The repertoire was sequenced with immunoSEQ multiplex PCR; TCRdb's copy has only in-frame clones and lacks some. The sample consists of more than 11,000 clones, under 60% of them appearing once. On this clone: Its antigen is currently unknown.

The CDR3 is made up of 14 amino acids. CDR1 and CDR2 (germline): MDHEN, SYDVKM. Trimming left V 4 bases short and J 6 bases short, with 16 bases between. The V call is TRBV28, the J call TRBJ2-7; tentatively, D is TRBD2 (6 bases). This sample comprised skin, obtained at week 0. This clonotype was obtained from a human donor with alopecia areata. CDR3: CASSYGGGGLEQYF. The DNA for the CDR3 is TGTGCCAGCAGTTATGGGGGAGGAGGCCTCGAGCAGTACTTC. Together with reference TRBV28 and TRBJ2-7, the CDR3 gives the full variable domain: DVKVTQSSRYLVKRTGEKVFLECVQDMDHENMFWYRQDPGLGLRLIYFSYDVKMKEKGDIPEGYSVSREKKERFSLILESASTNQTSMYLCASSYGGGGLEQYFGPGTRLTVT.